These 27 T cell receptor beta chains were sequenced from one sample in a study of cytomegalovirus exposure and HLA in healthy donors. The assay was immunoSEQ multiplex PCR, and TCRdb's table has in-frame clones only and misses some. The data hold some 320,000 clones, with roughly 87% observed a single time. Sequencing was done on a sample of PBMCs. The source is a woman in her 30s in good health and CMV-seropositive.

On this clone itself: The sample has other DNA sequences that encode this CDR3 too. The V and J genes are TRBV6-5 and TRBJ2-7; 14 nucleotides align to TRBD2. The CDR3 loop spans 15 amino acids. V lost 3 bases to trimming and J lost 4 bases; unmatched junction nucleotides: 2. CDR1 and CDR2 from the germline V gene are MNHEY and SVGAGI. The CDR3 loop is CASSYGTSGSYEQYF. For the CDR3, the DNA is TGTGCCAGCAGTTATGGGACTAGCGGGAGTTACGAGCAGTACTTC.

The chain combines TRBV27 with TRBJ2-7, with D possibly TRBD1 on 5 matching bases. V was trimmed by 6 bases and J by 2 bases, leaving 14 bases between them. Germline CDR1 and CDR2: MNHEY and SMNVEV (reference sequence). The CDR3 covers 14 residues. This CDR3 reads CASSRVVGTYEQYF. DNA of the CDR3: TGTGCCAGCAGCAGGGTGGTAGGGACCTACGAGCAGTACTTC.

This clone was counted a single time. The genes are TRBV27 and TRBJ2-6; unclear D gene. Germline CDR1 MNHEY, CDR2 SMNVEV (reference sequence). Trimming pared 6 bases from V and 2 bases from J, leaving 17 bases between. CDR3 length: 17 amino acids. The CDR3 here is CASSSKPPGAGANVLTF. The CDR3 region has the DNA TGTGCCAGCAGCTCGAAACCCCCTGGGGCTGGGGCCAACGTCCTGACTTTC.

The J gene is TRBJ2-5, the V gene TRBV15; D is possibly TRBD2 (6 bases). The germline V and J ends were trimmed by 0 bases and 1 base, with 9 bases remaining between them. CDR3 size: 15 residues. CDR1 and CDR2 from the germline V gene are LNHNV and YYDKDF (reference sequence). CDR3 DNA: TGTGCCACCAGCAGAGATGGCGGGGTCCAAGAGACCCAGTACTTC. It yields the protein CATSRDGGVQETQYF.

J is TRBJ1-6 and V is TRBV28; 7 nucleotides agree with TRBD1. The CDR3 loop spans 14 amino acids. Trimming removed 5 bases from V and 13 bases from J; junction bases left unmatched: 11. In germline, CDR1 is MDHEN, CDR2 SYDVKM. The CDR3 region has the DNA TGTGCCAGCAGTCCTCGACAGGGCCAAAGGCCCCTCCACTTT. It encodes CASSPRQGQRPLHF.

The chain couples TRBV30 to TRBJ2-7, with 8 bases identical to TRBD2. This CDR3 is 14 amino acids long. V was pared by 1 base and J by 12 bases, with 14 bases of the junction left unmatched. The V gene's germline CDR1 is GTSNPN and CDR2 SVGIG (reference sequence). The CDR3 sequence: CAWSELAGHIQRYF. CDR3 nucleotide sequence: TGTGCCTGGAGTGAGTTAGCGGGACACATCCAGCGGTACTTC.

V usage is TRBV7-7 and J usage is TRBJ2-3; D is possibly TRBD1 or TRBD2 (6 bases each). The CDR3 spans 15 residues. The V end lost 1 base, the J end lost 1 base, and 9 bases lay between the germline ends. Per germline, CDR1 SSHAT and CDR2 FNYEAQ (reference sequence). CDR3 in DNA: TGTGCCAGCAGCTTAGGTGGGGGGCGCACAGATACGCAGTATTTT. It encodes CASSLGGGRTDTQYF.

Details on this clone: A junction end diverges from the germline sequence, so it may reflect a read error. The chain links TRBV9 to TRBJ1-6; D gene unclear. This CDR3 contains 17 residues. Germline V gene lookup returns CDR1 SGDLS and CDR2 YYNGEE. For the CDR3, the DNA is TGTGCCAGCCGCTGGCGGGCCGGCCGCTCCTATAATTCATCCCTCCACTTT. Translation: CASRWRAGRSYNSSLHF.

The V gene is TRBV28, the J gene TRBJ2-6, with TRBD1 matching over 11 bases. V was pared by 2 bases and J by 3 bases, with 3 bases of the junction left unmatched. Germline V CDR1 and CDR2: MDHEN, SYDVKM. This CDR3 has 17 residues. The CDR3 spells CASSLGQGADGANVLTF. As DNA, the CDR3 is TGTGCCAGCAGTTTAGGACAGGGGGCCGATGGGGCCAACGTCCTGACTTTC.

This clone was seen once. The chain combines TRBV11-2 with TRBJ1-1; D remains unclear. The germline V and J ends were trimmed by 5 bases and 0 bases, with 10 bases remaining between them. The CDR3 sequence is 14 residues long. Germline CDR1 and CDR2: SGHAT and FQNNGV. The CDR3 sequence: CASSAFQLNTEAFF. For the CDR3, the DNA is TGTGCCAGCAGCGCGTTCCAACTGAACACTGAAGCTTTCTTT.

The chain recombines TRBV27 with TRBJ1-2; weak D call: TRBD1 (6 bases). The germline gives CDR1 MNHEY, CDR2 SMNVEV (reference sequence). Trimming pared 5 bases from V and 4 bases from J, leaving 17 bases between. The CDR3 spans 15 residues. The chain's CDR3 is CASSITATGTYGYTF. CDR3 DNA sequence: TGTGCCAGCAGTATTACCGCGACAGGAACCTATGGCTACACCTTC.

This clone was detected only once. The chain is built from TRBV7-8 and TRBJ2-1, with TRBD2 identical over 7 bases. The CDR3 runs to 14 residues. J lost 9 bases, V lost 1 base, and 6 bases had no gene match. Looked up from germline, CDR1 is SGHVS and CDR2 is FQNEAQ. DNA of the CDR3: TGTGCCAGCAGCTTAGATAGGACTAGAGGTGAGCAGTTCTTC. Translating it yields CASSLDRTRGEQFF.

This rearrangement joins TRBV27 to TRBJ1-2; 8 bases are shared with TRBD1. Trimming cost V 4 bases and J 3 bases; bases outside gene matches: 19. The CDR3 is 19 amino acids. The germline CDR1 and CDR2 sequences are MNHEY and SMNVEV (reference sequence). CDR3 sequence: CASSSLLNGWQGAYYGYTF. The CDR3 DNA follows: TGTGCCAGCAGTTCCCTCCTAAATGGTTGGCAGGGGGCTTACTATGGCTACACCTTC.

This clone was observed a single time. The chain joins TRBV28 to TRBJ1-2, with TRBD1 as a possible D gene (5 bases). The V gene lost 2 bases and the J gene lost 8 bases, with 18 bases spanning the gap. This CDR3 region has 15 residues. Germline lookup yields CDR1 MDHEN and CDR2 SYDVKM. CDR3 region: CASSLRARQLGGYTF. CDR3 coding DNA: TGTGCCAGCAGTTTAAGGGCCCGACAGTTAGGAGGCTACACCTTC.

This chain uses TRBV4-2 with TRBJ2-1; 12 bases line up with TRBD2. The germline CDR1 and CDR2 sequences are LGHNA and YNFKEQ. Unmatched junction bases numbered 14, after V lost 2 bases and J lost 9 bases. CDR3 size: 18 residues. Here the CDR3 reads CASSQTSSGGAFFGEQFF. Written as DNA, the CDR3 is TGTGCCAGCAGCCAAACCTCTAGCGGGGGGGCCTTTTTTGGTGAGCAGTTCTTC.

This chain joins TRBV11-2 and TRBJ2-7; D ambiguous. V lost 2 bases to trimming and J lost 1 base, with 12 bases between them. The CDR3 spans 15 residues. CDR1 and CDR2 (germline): SGHAT, FQNNGV. The CDR3 sequence: CASSLQPQISYEQYF. Written as DNA, the CDR3 is TGTGCCAGCAGCTTACAACCACAGATATCCTACGAGCAGTACTTC.

This chain links TRBV6-1 with TRBJ2-7; a possible D gene is TRBD1 (5 bases). Germline CDR1 reads MNHNS; CDR2 reads SASEGT. The CDR3 spans 14 residues. V was shortened by 6 bases and J by 3 bases, with 15 bases between the two germline ends. CDR3 loop: CASRSRMGLYEQYF. CDR3 nucleotides: TGTGCCAGCAGATCTCGGATGGGGCTCTACGAGCAGTACTTC.

This clone was seen a few times. The sample holds other DNA sequences that translate to the same CDR3. The CDR3: CASSPKETQYF. The CDR3 DNA follows: TGTGCCAGCTCACCAAAGGAGACCCAGTACTTC. The chain links TRBV18 to TRBJ2-5; D call uncertain. The CDR3 sequence is 11 residues long. Germline CDR1 reads KGHSH; CDR2 reads LQKENI. The V and J ends lost 2 bases and 5 bases respectively, with 3 bases between them.

The chain uses TRBV7-9 and TRBJ2-1, with D possibly TRBD2 on 6 matching bases. V was cut by 8 bases and J by 4 bases, with 9 bases left in between. Per the germline V gene, CDR1 is SEHNR and CDR2 is FQNEAQ (reference sequence). There are 12 residues in the CDR3. CDR3 in amino acids: CASRGGYNEQFF. CDR3 nucleotides: TGTGCCAGCCGTGGGGGGTACAATGAGCAGTTCTTC.

The chain joins TRBV28 to TRBJ2-7, with D possibly matching TRBD1 (6 bases). The CDR3 totals 16 residues. The germline gives CDR1 MDHEN, CDR2 SYDVKM. V lost 3 bases, J lost 0 bases, and 15 bases lay in between. The CDR3 bases are TGTGCCAGCAGTTTTGTCGACAGGCTCTACTCCTACGAGCAGTACTTC. Translating it yields CASSFVDRLYSYEQYF.

The table lists this clone with a few counts. V usage is TRBV18 and J usage is TRBJ2-7; 10 positions agree with TRBD1. There are 14 residues in the CDR3. The germline V gene encodes CDR1 KGHSH and CDR2 LQKENI. V was pared by 6 bases and J by 3 bases, with 5 bases of the junction left unmatched. CDR3 region: CASSTGTGVYEQYF. CDR3 nucleotide sequence: TGTGCCAGCTCCACCGGGACAGGGGTCTACGAGCAGTACTTC.

The genes are TRBV5-6 and TRBJ2-1; maybe TRBD2 (5 bases). This CDR3 is built from 16 residues. The V and J ends lost 4 bases and 7 bases respectively, with 21 bases between them. The germline V gene has CDR1 SGHDT and CDR2 YYEEEE. Written as DNA, the CDR3 is TGTGCCAGCAGCCCCCGACCCGGGAAAGAGGAAAATGAGCAGTTCTTC. Residues: CASSPRPGKEENEQFF.

The gene calls are TRBV7-6 and TRBJ2-7, with 7 bases lining up with TRBD1. The CDR3 length is 14 residues. Germline V CDR1 and CDR2: SGHVS, FNYEAQ. V was clipped by 5 bases and J by 2 bases; unmatched bases: 6. The CDR3 reads CASSRGPITYEQYF. In DNA form, the CDR3 reads TGTGCCAGCAGCAGGGGGCCTATAACCTACGAGCAGTACTTC.

This sequence joins TRBV5-1 and TRBJ1-4; no clear D. This CDR3 is built from 14 residues. Germline lookup yields CDR1 SGHRS and CDR2 YFSETQ. The germline V and J ends were trimmed by 4 bases and 7 bases, with 14 bases remaining between them. As DNA, the CDR3 is TGCGCCAGCAGCGGTCAAGGAAGGACTGAAAAACTGTTTTTT. Protein: CASSGQGRTEKLFF.

CDR3 in amino acids: CASKSGRDSNEKLFF. The DNA for the CDR3 is TGTGCCAGCAAGTCCGGGCGAGACTCGAATGAAAAACTGTTTTTT. The rearrangement links TRBV6-1 to TRBJ1-4; D is undetermined. The CDR3 loop spans 15 amino acids. CDR1 is MNHNS, CDR2 SASEGT, per germline. The V end lost 7 bases, the J end lost 5 bases, and 17 bases lay between the germline ends.

Here the CDR3 reads CASSVAVQGLGELFF. CDR3 coding DNA: TGTGCCAGCAGCGTAGCGGTACAGGGGCTAGGGGAGCTGTTTTTT. The chain joins TRBV9 to TRBJ2-2; 7 nucleotides align to TRBD1. The CDR3 spans 15 residues. Trimming cost V 0 bases and J 8 bases; bases outside gene matches: 7. CDR1 is SGDLS, CDR2 YYNGEE, per germline.

The chain links TRBV7-9 to TRBJ2-7; possible D gene TRBD1, 6 bases. This CDR3 has 13 amino acids. The germline V and J ends were trimmed by 5 bases and 4 bases, with 12 bases remaining between them. The germline V gene has CDR1 SEHNR and CDR2 FQNEAQ (reference sequence). The CDR3 sequence is CASSKGDLYEQYF. DNA for the CDR3: TGTGCCAGCAGCAAGGGGGACCTATACGAGCAGTACTTC.